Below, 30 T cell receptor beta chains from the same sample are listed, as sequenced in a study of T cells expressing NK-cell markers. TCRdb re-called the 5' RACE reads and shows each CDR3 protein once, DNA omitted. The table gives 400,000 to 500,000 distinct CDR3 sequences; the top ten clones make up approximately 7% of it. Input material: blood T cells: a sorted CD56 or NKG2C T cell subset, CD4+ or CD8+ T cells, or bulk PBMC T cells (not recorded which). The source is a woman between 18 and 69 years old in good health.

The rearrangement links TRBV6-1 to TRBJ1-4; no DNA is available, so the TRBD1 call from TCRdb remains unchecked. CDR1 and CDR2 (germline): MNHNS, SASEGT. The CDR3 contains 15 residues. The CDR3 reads CASSHMTGATEKLFF.

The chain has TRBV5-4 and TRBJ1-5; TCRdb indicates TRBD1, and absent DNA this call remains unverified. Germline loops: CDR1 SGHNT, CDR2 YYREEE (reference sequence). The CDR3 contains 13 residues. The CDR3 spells CASSLDRAGVQHF.

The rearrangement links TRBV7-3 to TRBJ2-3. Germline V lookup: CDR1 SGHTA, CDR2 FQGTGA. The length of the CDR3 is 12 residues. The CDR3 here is CASSLQTDTQYF.

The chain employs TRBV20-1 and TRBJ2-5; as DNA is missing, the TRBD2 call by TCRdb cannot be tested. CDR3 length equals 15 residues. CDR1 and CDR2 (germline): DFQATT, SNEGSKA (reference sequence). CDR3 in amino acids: CSARGIAGDQETQYF.

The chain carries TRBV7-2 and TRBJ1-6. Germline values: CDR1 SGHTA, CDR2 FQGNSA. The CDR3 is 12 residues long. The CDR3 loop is CASKPPMGPLHF.

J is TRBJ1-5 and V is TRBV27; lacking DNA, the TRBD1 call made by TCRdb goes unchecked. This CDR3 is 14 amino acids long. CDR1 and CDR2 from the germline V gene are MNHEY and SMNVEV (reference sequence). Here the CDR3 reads CALEDRGRNQPQHF.

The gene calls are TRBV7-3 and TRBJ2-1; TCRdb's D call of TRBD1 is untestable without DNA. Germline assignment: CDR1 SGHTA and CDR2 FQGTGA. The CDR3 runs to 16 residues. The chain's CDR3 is CASSPLTGDAYNEQFF.

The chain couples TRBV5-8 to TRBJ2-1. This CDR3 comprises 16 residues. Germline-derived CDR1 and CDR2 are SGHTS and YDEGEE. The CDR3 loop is CASSFMYKSGYNEQFF.

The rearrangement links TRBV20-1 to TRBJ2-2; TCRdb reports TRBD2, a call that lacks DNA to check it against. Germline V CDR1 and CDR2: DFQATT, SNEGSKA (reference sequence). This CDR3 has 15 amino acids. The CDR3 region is CSARPGGSKTGELFF.

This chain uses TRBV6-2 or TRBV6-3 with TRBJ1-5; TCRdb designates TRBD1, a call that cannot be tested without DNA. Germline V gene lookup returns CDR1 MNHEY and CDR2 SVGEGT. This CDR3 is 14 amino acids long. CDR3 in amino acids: CASTMSTGGQPQHF.

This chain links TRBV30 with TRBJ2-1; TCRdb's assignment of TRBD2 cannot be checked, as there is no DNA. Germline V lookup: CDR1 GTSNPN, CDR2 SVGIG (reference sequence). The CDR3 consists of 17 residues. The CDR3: CAWSDPPAGGYYNEQFF.

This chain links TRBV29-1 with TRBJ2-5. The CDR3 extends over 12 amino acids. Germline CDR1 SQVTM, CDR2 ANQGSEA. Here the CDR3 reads CSVERGEETQYF.

The CDR3 here is CSARDPDRANTGELFF. V is TRBV20-1 and J is TRBJ2-2; TCRdb selects TRBD1, and the lack of DNA leaves this call unchecked. Germline assignment: CDR1 DFQATT and CDR2 SNEGSKA (reference sequence). The CDR3 spans 16 residues.

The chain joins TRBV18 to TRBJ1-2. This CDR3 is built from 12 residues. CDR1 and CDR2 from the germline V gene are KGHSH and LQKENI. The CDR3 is CASSPGEDGYTF. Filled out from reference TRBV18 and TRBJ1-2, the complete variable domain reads NAGVMQNPRHLVRRRGQEARLRCSPMKGHSHVYWYRQLPEEGLKFMVYLQKENIIDESGMPKERFSAEFPKEGPSILRIQQVVRGDSAAYFCASSPGEDGYTFGSGTRLTVV.

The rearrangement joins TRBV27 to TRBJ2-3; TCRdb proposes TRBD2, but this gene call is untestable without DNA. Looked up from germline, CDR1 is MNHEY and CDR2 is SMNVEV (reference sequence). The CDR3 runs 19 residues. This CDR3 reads CASRASWDFGSPSTDTQYF.

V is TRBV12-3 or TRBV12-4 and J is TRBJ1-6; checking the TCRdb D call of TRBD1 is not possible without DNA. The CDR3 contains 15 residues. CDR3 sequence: CASSPWDRGNSPLHF.

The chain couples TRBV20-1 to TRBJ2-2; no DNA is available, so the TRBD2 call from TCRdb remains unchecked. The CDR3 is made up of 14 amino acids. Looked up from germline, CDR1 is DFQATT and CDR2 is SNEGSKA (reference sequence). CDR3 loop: CSVAVQANTGELFF.

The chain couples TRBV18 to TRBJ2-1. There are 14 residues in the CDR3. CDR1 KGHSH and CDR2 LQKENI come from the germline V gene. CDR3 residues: CASSPPLGNNEQFF.

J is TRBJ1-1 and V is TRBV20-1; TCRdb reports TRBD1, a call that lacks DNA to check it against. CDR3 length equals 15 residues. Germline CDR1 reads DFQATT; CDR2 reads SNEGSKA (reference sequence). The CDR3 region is CSVIFRTAMNTEAFF.

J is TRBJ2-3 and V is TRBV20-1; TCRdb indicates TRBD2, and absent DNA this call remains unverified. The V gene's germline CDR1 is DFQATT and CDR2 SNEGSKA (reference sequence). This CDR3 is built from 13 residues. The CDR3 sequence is CSARGGITDTQYF.

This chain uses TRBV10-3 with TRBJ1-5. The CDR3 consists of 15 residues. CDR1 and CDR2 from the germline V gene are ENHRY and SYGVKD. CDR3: CAISDTDRPNQPQHF.

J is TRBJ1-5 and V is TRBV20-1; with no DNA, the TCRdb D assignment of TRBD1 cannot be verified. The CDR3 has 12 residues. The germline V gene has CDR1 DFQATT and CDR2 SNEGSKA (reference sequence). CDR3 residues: CSARPRGEPQHF.

This CDR3 is CASSLSAQGKAFF. This sequence joins TRBV27 and TRBJ1-1; the TRBD1 assignment by TCRdb is unverifiable without DNA. CDR1 is MNHEY, CDR2 SMNVEV, per germline (reference sequence). This CDR3 region has 13 residues.

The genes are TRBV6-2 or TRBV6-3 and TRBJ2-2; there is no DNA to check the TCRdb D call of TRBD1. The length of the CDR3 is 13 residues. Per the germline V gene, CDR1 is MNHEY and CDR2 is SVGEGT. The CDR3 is CASSYWGPGELFF.

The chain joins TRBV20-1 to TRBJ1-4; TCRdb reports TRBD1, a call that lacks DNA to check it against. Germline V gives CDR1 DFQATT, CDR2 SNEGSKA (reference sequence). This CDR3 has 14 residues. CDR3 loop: CSARVDTTNEKLFF.

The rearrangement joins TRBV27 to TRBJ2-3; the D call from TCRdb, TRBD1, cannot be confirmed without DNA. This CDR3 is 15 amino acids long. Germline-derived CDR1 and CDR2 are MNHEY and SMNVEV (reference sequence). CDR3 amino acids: CASSKGRGGQDTQYF.

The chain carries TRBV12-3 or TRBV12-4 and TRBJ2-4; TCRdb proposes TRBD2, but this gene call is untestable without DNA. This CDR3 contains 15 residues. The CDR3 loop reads CASSLGGGAPNIQYF.

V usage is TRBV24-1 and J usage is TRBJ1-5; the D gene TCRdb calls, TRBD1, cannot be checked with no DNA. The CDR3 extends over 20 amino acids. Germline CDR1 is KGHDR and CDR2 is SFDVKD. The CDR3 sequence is CATSDFIVLNRQVQVEAQHF.

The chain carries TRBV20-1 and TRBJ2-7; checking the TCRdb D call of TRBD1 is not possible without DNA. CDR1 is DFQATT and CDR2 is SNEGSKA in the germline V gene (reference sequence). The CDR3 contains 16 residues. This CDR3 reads CSARVLLDREGYEQYF.

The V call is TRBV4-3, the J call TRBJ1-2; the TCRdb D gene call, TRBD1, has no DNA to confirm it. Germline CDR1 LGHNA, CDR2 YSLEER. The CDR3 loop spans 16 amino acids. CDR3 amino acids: CASSQDRGGAGLGYTF.